This TCR beta chain was observed in a study of OX40 agonist ivuxolimab in advanced cancers. At the level of the study: Dose-escalation subjects each had hepatocellular carcinoma, melanoma, renal cell or head and neck cancer.

V gave up 3 bases and J gave up 6 bases, with 19 bases separating them. CDR3 size: 16 residues. Germline V gene lookup returns CDR1 SGHAT and CDR2 FQDESV (reference sequence). TCRdb's copy holds only in-frame clones and misses some; the assay was immunoSEQ multiplex PCR. This sample carries fewer than 65,000 clones, 70% to 90% of them seen once, and the ten largest clones take just under 0.35%. The rearrangement links TRBV11-1 to TRBJ2-3, with D possibly TRBD2 on 6 matching bases. The sample was CD4+ or CD8+ T cells sorted from blood, taken in a trial of the OX40 agonist ivuxolimab. This clonotype was obtained from an adult with an advanced solid tumor such as melanoma, head and neck, liver or kidney cancer. This CDR3 is CASSFRPTGTWDTQYF. In DNA, the CDR3 is TGTGCCAGCAGCTTCCGACCCACTGGGACTTGGGATACGCAGTATTTT.